The 22 T cell receptor beta chains reported below all come from one sample, sequenced in a study of control samples from healthy donors and cancer patients. TCRdb's table, derived via immunoSEQ multiplex PCR, lists solely in-frame clones and lacks some. Among approximately 100,000 clones listed, almost 90% were seen once. Sequencing input: blood. These receptors originate from a man aged 30 to 45 in good health.

This clone was counted a few times. This sequence joins TRBV19 and TRBJ2-2; D not certain. V lost 5 bases and J 8 bases, leaving 15 bases between the germline ends. CDR1 is LNHDA and CDR2 is SQIVND in the germline V gene (reference sequence). This CDR3 is built from 14 residues. The CDR3 nucleotides are TGTGCCAGTAGTCCCCAGCGTTTATCGGGGGAGCTGTTTTTT. Its protein is CASSPQRLSGELFF.

This rearrangement joins TRBV19 to TRBJ1-4, with D unresolved. CDR1 and CDR2 from the germline V gene are LNHDA and SQIVND (reference sequence). CDR3 length: 16 amino acids. V lost 6 bases, J lost 5 bases, and 19 bases lay in between. The CDR3 DNA sequence: TGTGCCAGTAGAGGTGGAGCCTGGAGGGCGAATGAAAAACTGTTTTTT. It is translated as CASRGGAWRANEKLFF.

This chain links TRBV19 with TRBJ2-7; TRBD1 aligns across 8 bases. Germline loops: CDR1 LNHDA, CDR2 SQIVND (reference sequence). CDR3 length equals 14 residues. The V and J ends lost 4 bases and 1 base, in that order; junction bases with no gene match: 3. CDR3 nucleotides: TGTGCCAGTAGTACAGGGGGCGAGTCCTACGAGCAGTACTTC. This codes for CASSTGGESYEQYF.

This clone showed up just a few times. This chain links TRBV6-5 with TRBJ1-4; the D gene is possibly TRBD1 (6 bases). The ends were cut back, 6 bases at V and 6 bases at J, with 8 bases in the middle. The CDR3 contains 12 residues. Germline CDR1 reads MNHEY; CDR2 reads SVGAGI. CDR3 region: CASSDRYEKLFF. The CDR3 nucleotides read TGTGCCAGCAGCGACAGGTATGAAAAACTGTTTTTT.

In its sample, this clone was seen a few times. The chain recombines TRBV30 with TRBJ1-3, with D perhaps matching TRBD1 (6 bases). Germline V CDR1 and CDR2: GTSNPN, SVGIG (reference sequence). V dropped 6 bases and J dropped 0 bases, with 15 bases sitting between them. CDR3 size: 15 residues. The CDR3 bases are TGTGCCTGCCGAGTAGGGGGTCACTCTGGAAACACCATATATTTT. It specifies CACRVGGHSGNTIYF.

The chain uses TRBV6-2 or TRBV6-3 and TRBJ2-7, with D possibly being TRBD2 (5 bases). Germline V gene sequence: CDR1 MNHEY, CDR2 SVGEGT. The V end was cut by 0 bases, the J end by 3 bases, with 9 bases between. This CDR3 is built from 14 residues. The CDR3 region is CASSYSASNYEQYF. CDR3 nucleotide sequence: TGTGCCAGCAGTTACTCGGCTAGCAACTACGAGCAGTACTTC.

This chain connects TRBV27 to TRBJ2-7; 13 bases match TRBD2. Unmatched junction bases numbered 11, after V lost 8 bases and J lost 1 base. Germline CDR1 MNHEY, CDR2 SMNVEV (reference sequence). This CDR3 is built from 17 residues. The CDR3, as DNA: TGTGCCAGCCGGAGACTAGCGGGAGGACTAGAGTCCTACGAGCAGTACTTC. Amino acid sequence: CASRRLAGGLESYEQYF.

The chain couples TRBV7-2 to TRBJ2-1; 15 nucleotides agree with TRBD2. V lost 2 bases and J lost 9; bases outside the gene matches: 5. The length of the CDR3 is 16 residues. CDR1 is SGHTA, CDR2 FQGNSA, per germline. Here the CDR3 reads CASSLRGLAGGFEQFF. The CDR3 nucleotides are TGTGCCAGCAGCTTACGGGGACTAGCGGGAGGTTTTGAGCAGTTCTTC.

This clone was observed a single time. V and J are TRBV5-4 and TRBJ1-3; D gene uncertain. V lost 4 bases to trimming and J lost 4 bases, with 15 bases between them. The CDR3 totals 15 residues. Germline V gene lookup returns CDR1 SGHNT and CDR2 YYREEE (reference sequence). The CDR3 DNA reads as TGTGCCAGCAGCACTGAAGGGTACGGCGGAAACACCATATATTTT. This gives the protein CASSTEGYGGNTIYF.

The CDR3 here is CASSLQGIDSGANVLTF. In nucleotides, the CDR3 is TGCGCCAGCAGCCTACAAGGAATCGACTCTGGGGCCAACGTCCTGACTTTC. The chain recombines TRBV4-1 with TRBJ2-6; D uncertain. V was trimmed by 4 bases and J by 0 bases, leaving 13 bases between them. Germline V gives CDR1 MGHRA, CDR2 YSYEKL. CDR3 length: 17 amino acids.

This clone came up a few times. The rearrangement links TRBV9 to TRBJ2-1; TRBD2 agrees at 8 bases. Germline-derived CDR1 and CDR2 are SGDLS and YYNGEE. This CDR3 comprises 16 residues. Trimming at V came to 3 bases and at J to 2 bases, leaving 7 bases not matched to a gene. The CDR3 DNA reads TGTGCCAGCAGCGCGACAGCGGGAGCGACCTACAATGAGCAGTTCTTC. Translating it yields CASSATAGATYNEQFF. The full variable domain, completed using reference TRBV9 and TRBJ2-1, is DSGVTQTPKHLITATGQRVTLRCSPRSGDLSVYWYQQSLDQGLQFLIQYYNGEERAKGNILERFSAQQFPDLHSELNLSSLELGDSALYFCASSATAGATYNEQFFGPGTRLTVL.

V and J are TRBV30 and TRBJ2-3; TRBD2 agrees at 12 bases. Germline trimming cut 2 bases from V and 0 bases from J; bases unmatched to any gene: 3. Per the germline V gene, CDR1 is GTSNPN and CDR2 is SVGIG (reference sequence). This CDR3 region has 16 residues. As DNA, the CDR3 is TGTGCCTGGAGTAGGGGACTAGCGGGTAGCACAGATACGCAGTATTTT. It encodes CAWSRGLAGSTDTQYF.

As DNA, the CDR3 is TGTGCCAGCAGCTTTCCGGGGGTCTCCTACAATGAGCAGTTCTTC. Residues: CASSFPGVSYNEQFF. The chain joins TRBV11-3 to TRBJ2-1, with a tentative D call TRBD2 (6 bases). Trimming cost V 3 bases and J 0 bases, with 9 bases left between them. The germline gives CDR1 SGHNT, CDR2 YENEEA. The CDR3 contains 15 residues.

This clone occurred once. This chain joins TRBV9 and TRBJ2-2; no clear D gene. Between the trimmed V and J ends, which lost 3 bases and 1 base, there was a span of 13 bases. Germline lookup yields CDR1 SGDLS and CDR2 YYNGEE. CDR3 length: 16 amino acids. This chain's CDR3 is CASSEYSELNTGELFF. DNA of the CDR3: TGTGCCAGCAGCGAATACAGTGAATTGAACACCGGGGAGCTGTTTTTT.

The chain combines TRBV18 with TRBJ2-3; D might be TRBD1 (5 bases). In germline, CDR1 is KGHSH, CDR2 LQKENI. CDR3 length: 16 amino acids. Trimming pared 2 bases from V and 0 bases from J, leaving 12 bases between. The CDR3 here is CASSPLGLPSTDTQYF. For the CDR3, the DNA is TGTGCCAGCTCACCATTGGGGCTACCTAGCACAGATACGCAGTATTTT.

CDR3 region: CASSWYTDQPQHF. In nucleotides, the CDR3 is TGTGCCAGCAGTTGGTACACCGATCAGCCCCAGCATTTT. The chain recombines TRBV28 with TRBJ1-5; D ambiguous. CDR1 is MDHEN, CDR2 SYDVKM, per germline. V was trimmed by 4 bases and J by 5 bases, leaving 9 bases between them. CDR3 length equals 13 residues.

This CDR3 reads CASRDDSRSYGYTF. CDR3 nucleotides: TGTGCCAGTAGGGATGACAGTCGGTCGTATGGCTACACCTTC. The chain carries TRBV19 and TRBJ1-2; weak D call: TRBD1 (5 bases). The germline V gene has CDR1 LNHDA and CDR2 SQIVND (reference sequence). Trimming cost V 6 bases and J 5 bases, with 16 bases left between them. This CDR3 has 14 amino acids.

The rearrangement joins TRBV20-1 to TRBJ2-5, with D perhaps matching TRBD1 (5 bases). CDR1 and CDR2 from the germline V gene are DFQATT and SNEGSKA (reference sequence). The CDR3 sequence is 11 residues long. V was pared by 1 base and J by 11 bases, with 11 bases between. DNA for the CDR3: TGCAGTGCTAGAGCTGGCAGGACACAGTACTTC. Translating gives CSARAGRTQYF.

CDR3 DNA: TGTGCCAGCACCCTCGCCGGGGGCCCCGAGACCCAGTACTTC. It codes for CASTLAGGPETQYF. This chain connects TRBV3-1 (or the pseudogene TRBV3-2) to TRBJ2-5; perhaps D is TRBD1 or TRBD2 (6 bases each). The V end was cut by 7 bases, the J end by 5 bases, with 17 bases between. Germline loops: CDR1 LGHDT, CDR2 YNNKEL (reference sequence). The CDR3 has 14 amino acids.

V is TRBV9 and J is TRBJ2-3, with TRBD2 identical over 7 bases. The CDR3 covers 16 residues. Germline values: CDR1 SGDLS, CDR2 YYNGEE. Trimming took 0 bases from V and 2 from J; bases not matched to a gene: 6. The CDR3 DNA is TGTGCCAGCAGCGTAGAGGGTCTAGCGGCCACAGATACGCAGTATTTT. It codes for CASSVEGLAATDTQYF.

The CDR3: CASTRDSGVWNNEQFF. Here the CDR3 DNA reads TGTGCCAGCACCCGGGATAGCGGAGTGTGGAACAATGAGCAGTTCTTC. V gene TRBV7-9 combines with J gene TRBJ2-1; perhaps TRBD2 as D (6 bases). V gave up 7 bases and J gave up 5 bases, with 21 bases separating them. The CDR3 spans 16 residues. Germline V gives CDR1 SEHNR, CDR2 FQNEAQ (reference sequence).

This chain joins TRBV7-9 and TRBJ1-1, with no clear D. V shed 6 bases and J shed 0 bases, with 5 bases lying between them. The CDR3 is made up of 12 amino acids. Germline V gene data show CDR1 as SEHNR and CDR2 as FQNEAQ (reference sequence). The CDR3 region has the DNA TGTGCCAGCAGGGTACTGAACACTGAAGCTTTCTTT. As protein: CASRVLNTEAFF.